Presented here are 22 T cell receptor beta chains from one specimen sequenced in a study of PD-1 blockade in classical Hodgkin lymphoma. The method was immunoSEQ multiplex PCR; TCRdb's version includes in-frame clones alone and lacks a portion of them. Here the sample spans tens of thousands of clones, 73% being singletons. Every patient had relapsed following autologous stem cell transplantation, and cohorts differed in brentuximab vedotin exposure. This sample comprised peripheral blood mononuclear cells (PBMCs), obtained at baseline. Receptors were obtained from a human donor with classical Hodgkin lymphoma.

The chain carries TRBV5-1 and TRBJ2-5; TRBD1 matches 9 bases. Germline CDR1 SGHRS, CDR2 YFSETQ. CDR3 size: 14 residues. V trimming: 3 bases; J trimming: 5 bases; junction bases outside the gene matches: 5. Here the CDR3 reads CASSSTGGSETQYF. In DNA, the CDR3 is TGCGCCAGCAGCTCGACAGGGGGGAGCGAGACCCAGTACTTC.

This rearrangement joins TRBV27 to TRBJ1-1; D remains unclear. CDR1 is MNHEY, CDR2 SMNVEV, per germline (reference sequence). This CDR3 region has 12 residues. With 6 bases removed from V and 3 bases from J, the gap between germline ends came to 8 bases. The CDR3: CASRGDYTEAFF. The CDR3 DNA follows: TGTGCCAGCAGGGGAGATTACACTGAAGCTTTCTTT.

This clone came up once. The CDR3 DNA reads TGTGCCACCCAGCTGGACAGGGGGGGGGAGCAGTTCTTC. Translated: CATQLDRGGEQFF. V gene TRBV2 combines with J gene TRBJ2-1; 10 nucleotides line up with TRBD1. Germline V CDR1 and CDR2: SNHLY, FYNNEI. Trimming cost V 10 bases and J 10 bases; bases outside gene matches: 10. The CDR3 is 13 residues long.

In its sample, this clone was seen a few times. The chain combines TRBV2 with TRBJ2-2; D uncertain. V lost 5 bases and J lost 6, with 16 bases in between. The CDR3 is 15 amino acids. Germline CDR1 and CDR2: SNHLY and FYNNEI. CDR3 protein: CASSPGPKASGELFF. CDR3 bases: TGTGCCAGCAGTCCCGGCCCGAAGGCGTCCGGGGAGCTGTTTTTT.

V usage is TRBV6-5 and J usage is TRBJ1-4, with a possible D match to TRBD1 (6 bases). V lost 8 bases and J lost 0, with 7 bases in between. Germline CDR1 MNHEY, CDR2 SVGAGI. This CDR3 spans 13 amino acids. CDR3 DNA sequence: TGTGCCAGCCGGGACACAACTAATGAAAAACTGTTTTTT. Protein sequence: CASRDTTNEKLFF.

This chain connects TRBV28 to TRBJ1-1; D not certain. Per germline, CDR1 MDHEN and CDR2 SYDVKM. V lost 6 bases, J lost 1 base, and 12 bases lay in between. The CDR3 is 14 residues long. In DNA form, the CDR3 reads TGTGCCAGCAGCTTTCCTGTGAAGAACACTGAAGCTTTCTTT. Its protein is CASSFPVKNTEAFF.

The CDR3, as DNA: TGCGCCAGCAGCCTCGAGGGGGACGCCTACAATGAGCAGTTCTTC. This translates into CASSLEGDAYNEQFF. The J gene is TRBJ2-1, the V gene TRBV5-1; D may be TRBD1 (6 bases). The germline V gene has CDR1 SGHRS and CDR2 YFSETQ. Trimming removed 4 bases at V and 2 bases at J, with 13 bases between. The CDR3 loop spans 15 amino acids.

The chain has TRBV15 and TRBJ1-4; a possible D gene is TRBD1 (6 bases). Trimming shortened V by 0 bases and J by 5 bases, and 13 bases separated the two germline ends. CDR3 length equals 16 residues. In germline, CDR1 is LNHNV, CDR2 YYDKDF (reference sequence). CDR3 bases: TGTGCCACCAGCAGAGAACGACGGGGGGCCAATGAAAAACTGTTTTTT. It yields the protein CATSRERRGANEKLFF.

V usage is TRBV29-1 and J usage is TRBJ1-4, with D tentatively TRBD1 (5 bases). The germline V and J ends were trimmed by 8 bases and 7 bases, with 26 bases remaining between them. The CDR3 length is 16 residues. Germline CDR1 and CDR2: SQVTM and ANQGSEA. The CDR3 DNA reads as TGCAGCCCAGAGGCCGTAAAGAGGACAAGGGCTGAAAAACTGTTTTTT. Protein sequence: CSPEAVKRTRAEKLFF. The full variable domain, with the rest looked up from reference TRBV29-1 and TRBJ1-4, is SAVISQKPSRDICQRGTSLTIQCQVDSQVTMMFWYRQQPGQSLTLIATANQGSEATYESGFVIDKFPISRPNLTFSTLTVSNMSPEDSSIYLCSPEAVKRTRAEKLFFGSGTQLSVL.

The genes are TRBV5-1 and TRBJ1-4; tentatively, D is TRBD1 (5 bases). Per germline, CDR1 SGHRS and CDR2 YFSETQ. This CDR3 comprises 15 residues. The V end was cut by 0 bases, the J end by 4 bases, with 10 bases between. The CDR3, as DNA: TGCGCCAGCAGCTTGGTCTACGGGGGTAATGAAAAACTGTTTTTT. Its translation is CASSLVYGGNEKLFF. Complete variable domain (other parts from reference TRBV5-1 and TRBJ1-4): KAGVTQTPRYLIKTRGQQVTLSCSPISGHRSVSWYQQTPGQGLQFLFEYFSETQRNKGNFPGRFSGRQFSNSRSEMNVSTLELGDSALYLCASSLVYGGNEKLFFGSGTQLSVL.

The chain uses TRBV14 and TRBJ2-2, with D hard to call. V lost 2 bases to trimming and J lost 1 base, with 5 bases between them. This CDR3 comprises 14 residues. Germline V gene sequence: CDR1 SGHDN, CDR2 FVKESK. The CDR3 loop reads CASSQRQNTGELFF. Written as DNA, the CDR3 is TGTGCCAGCAGCCAACGGCAGAACACCGGGGAGCTGTTTTTT.

DNA of the CDR3: TGTGCCAGCAGTTACGACACCTTCCAAGAGACCCAGTACTTC. Its translation is CASSYDTFQETQYF. This chain uses TRBV6-5 with TRBJ2-5; D unclear. The CDR3 runs 14 residues. V lost 2 bases and J lost 1, with 8 bases in between. From germline, CDR1 is MNHEY and CDR2 SVGAGI.

By proportion, this clone is medium-sized (0.01 to 0.1%). The gene calls are TRBV14 and TRBJ2-5; the match to TRBD1 covers 10 bases. The CDR3 is 16 residues long. V lost 6 bases to trimming and J lost 2 bases; unmatched junction nucleotides: 9. The germline V gene encodes CDR1 SGHDN and CDR2 FVKESK. The CDR3, as DNA: TGTGCCAGCAGTCTCCGAGGACAGGGGGTACAAGAGACCCAGTACTTC. This translates into CASSLRGQGVQETQYF.

This clone was picked up many times. This sequence joins TRBV19 and TRBJ2-1; 8 nucleotides agree with TRBD2. Trimming took 9 bases from V and 3 from J; bases not matched to a gene: 7. This CDR3 region has 14 residues. Germline V CDR1 and CDR2: LNHDA, SQIVND (reference sequence). CDR3 residues: CASESSGRYNEQFF. The CDR3 DNA follows: TGTGCCAGCGAATCTAGCGGGCGCTACAATGAGCAGTTCTTC.

This clone occurred a few times. The chain employs TRBV5-1 and TRBJ2-6; the D is unclear. The CDR3 consists of 15 residues. The germline gives CDR1 SGHRS, CDR2 YFSETQ. The V gene lost 9 bases and the J gene lost 15 bases, with 28 bases spanning the gap. The CDR3, as DNA: TGCGCCACCGCCGATCTTCCGGATGATCTGATTAACCTGACTTTC. Translated: CATADLPDDLINLTF.

The chain uses TRBV6-6 and TRBJ1-4; possible D gene TRBD1, 5 bases. The CDR3 has 15 amino acids. Germline-derived CDR1 and CDR2 are MNHNY and SVGAGI (reference sequence). The germline V and J ends were trimmed by 6 bases and 7 bases, with 18 bases remaining between them. The CDR3 loop reads CASSQTGTGSEKLFF. DNA for the CDR3: TGTGCCAGCAGCCAAACTGGTACAGGTTCTGAAAAACTGTTTTTT.

The chain joins TRBV7-2 to TRBJ1-1; maybe TRBD1 (6 bases). Germline lookup yields CDR1 SGHTA and CDR2 FQGNSA. CDR3 size: 16 residues. Trimming pared 5 bases from V and 1 base from J, leaving 17 bases between. CDR3 DNA: TGTGCCAGCAGCACAGGGTTTGTTGGCTCGAACACTGAAGCTTTCTTT. It translates to CASSTGFVGSNTEAFF.

The chain uses TRBV5-1 and TRBJ2-4; D call uncertain. The CDR3 consists of 14 residues. The V gene lost 2 bases and the J gene lost 0 bases, with 6 bases spanning the gap. The germline V gene has CDR1 SGHRS and CDR2 YFSETQ. The CDR3 protein is CASSFDKAKNIQYF. The CDR3 DNA reads TGCGCCAGCAGCTTCGACAAAGCCAAAAACATTCAGTACTTC.

This chain joins TRBV18 and TRBJ1-6; D unclear. V was pared by 3 bases and J by 11 bases, with 20 bases between. CDR1 and CDR2 from the germline V gene are KGHSH and LQKENI. CDR3 length: 16 amino acids. CDR3 region: CASSPLGEGAQTPLHF. CDR3 DNA: TGTGCCAGCTCACCCCTCGGGGAGGGTGCCCAGACACCCCTCCACTTT.

In this sample, this clone turned up a few times. The chain joins TRBV4-1 to TRBJ1-4, with D unresolved. Germline V CDR1 and CDR2: MGHRA, YSYEKL. The CDR3 has 14 amino acids. V was clipped by 9 bases and J by 0 bases, with 11 bases between them. DNA for the CDR3: TGCGCCAGTCCAGGCGTCGCAACTAATGAAAAACTGTTTTTT. It codes for CASPGVATNEKLFF.

V gene TRBV29-1 combines with J gene TRBJ1-1; D is perhaps TRBD1 (5 bases). CDR3 length equals 14 residues. The V gene lost 0 bases and the J gene lost 7 bases, with 15 bases spanning the gap. Per germline, CDR1 SQVTM and CDR2 ANQGSEA. The DNA for the CDR3 is TGCAGCGTTGAAGACAGGGTAAGGGGTGTTGAAGCTTTCTTT. This gives the protein CSVEDRVRGVEAFF.

This clone has only a few counts. The V gene is TRBV30, the J gene TRBJ1-2; D not resolved. V lost 1 base to trimming and J lost 5 bases, with 8 bases between them. Germline-derived CDR1 and CDR2 are GTSNPN and SVGIG (reference sequence). The CDR3 has 12 amino acids. CDR3 sequence reads: CAWSAAPYGYTF. DNA of the CDR3: TGTGCCTGGAGTGCGGCCCCTTATGGCTACACCTTC.